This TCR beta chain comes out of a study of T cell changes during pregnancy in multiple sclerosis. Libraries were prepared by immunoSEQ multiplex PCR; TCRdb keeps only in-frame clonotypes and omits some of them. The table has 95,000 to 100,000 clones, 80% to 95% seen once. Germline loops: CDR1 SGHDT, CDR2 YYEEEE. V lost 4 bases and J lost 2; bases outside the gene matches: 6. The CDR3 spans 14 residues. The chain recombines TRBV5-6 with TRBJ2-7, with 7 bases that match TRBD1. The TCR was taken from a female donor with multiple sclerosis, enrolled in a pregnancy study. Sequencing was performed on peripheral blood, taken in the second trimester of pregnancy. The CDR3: CASSRAGTAYEQYF. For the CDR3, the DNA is TGTGCCAGCAGCCGTGCCGGGACAGCCTACGAGCAGTACTTC.